The T cell receptor beta chain under discussion was sequenced for a study of blood T cell repertoires in COVID-19. CDR1 and CDR2 (germline): KGHDR, SFDVKD. Trimming took 3 bases from V and 1 from J, leaving 23 bases between them. There are 19 residues in the CDR3. Libraries were prepared by immunoSEQ multiplex PCR; TCRdb keeps only in-frame clonotypes and omits some of them. The sample lists 140,000 or so clones, approximately 85% seen once, with 2.5% to 3% in the top ten. The sample taken for sequencing was peripheral blood. This chain connects TRBV24-1 to TRBJ2-5, with a tentative D call TRBD2 (6 bases). This receptor was taken from a man aged 50 or older with acute or convalescent COVID-19. In nucleotides, the CDR3 is TGTGCCACCAGTGATAAACACCCGGGGCTAGCGACTCTCCAAGAGACCCAGTACTTC. It specifies CATSDKHPGLATLQETQYF.